The present TCR beta chain was sequenced within a study of blood T cell repertoires in COVID-19. Whole-study context: The United States, Italy and Spain provided the acute and convalescent COVID-19 samples. The cDNA or gDNA used as material had been derived from T cells, B-cell-depleted T cells, or PBMCs.

The germline V gene has CDR1 GTSNPN and CDR2 SVGIG (reference sequence). Between the trimmed V and J ends, which lost 0 bases and 2 bases, there was a span of 19 bases. The CDR3 is 17 amino acids. Repertoires were generated with immunoSEQ multiplex PCR, while TCRdb's copy carries only in-frame clones and drops some. Of approximately 300,000 clones listed, approximately 90% are singletons. This TCR came from a woman aged 45-65 years who had recovered from COVID-19. Sequencing was carried out using peripheral blood. The chain carries TRBV30 and TRBJ1-2; a possible D gene is TRBD1 (6 bases). The CDR3 is CAWSVILEQGPNYGYTF. The CDR3 nucleotides read TGTGCCTGGAGTGTAATATTGGAACAGGGCCCAAACTATGGCTACACCTTC.